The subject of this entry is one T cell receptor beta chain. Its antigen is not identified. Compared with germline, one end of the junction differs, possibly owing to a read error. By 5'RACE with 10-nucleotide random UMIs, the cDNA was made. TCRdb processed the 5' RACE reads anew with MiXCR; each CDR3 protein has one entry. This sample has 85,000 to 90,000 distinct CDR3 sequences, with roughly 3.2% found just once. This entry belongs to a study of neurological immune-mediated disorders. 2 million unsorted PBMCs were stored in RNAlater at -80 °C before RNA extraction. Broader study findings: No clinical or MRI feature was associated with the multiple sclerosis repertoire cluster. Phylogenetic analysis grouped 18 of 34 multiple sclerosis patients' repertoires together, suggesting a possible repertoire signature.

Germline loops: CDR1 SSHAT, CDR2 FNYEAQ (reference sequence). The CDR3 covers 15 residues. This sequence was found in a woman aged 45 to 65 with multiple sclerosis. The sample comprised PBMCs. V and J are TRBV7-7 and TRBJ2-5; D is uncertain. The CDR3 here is CASSLGLGPGETQYF. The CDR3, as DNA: TGTGCTAGCAGCTTGGGTCTGGGCCCCGGAGAGACCCAGTACTTC.